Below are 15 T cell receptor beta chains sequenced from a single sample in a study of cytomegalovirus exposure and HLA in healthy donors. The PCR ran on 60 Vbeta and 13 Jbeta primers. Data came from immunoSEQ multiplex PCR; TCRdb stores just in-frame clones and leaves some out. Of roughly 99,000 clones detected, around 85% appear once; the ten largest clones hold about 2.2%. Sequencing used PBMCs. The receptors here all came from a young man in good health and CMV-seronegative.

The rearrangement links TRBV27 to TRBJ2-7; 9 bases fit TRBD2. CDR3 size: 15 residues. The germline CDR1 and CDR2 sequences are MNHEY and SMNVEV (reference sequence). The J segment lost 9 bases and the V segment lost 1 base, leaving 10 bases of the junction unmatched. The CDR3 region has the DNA TGTGCCAGCAGTTTATTAGGCGGGAGGGGGATTGGGCAGTACTTC. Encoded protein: CASSLLGGRGIGQYF.

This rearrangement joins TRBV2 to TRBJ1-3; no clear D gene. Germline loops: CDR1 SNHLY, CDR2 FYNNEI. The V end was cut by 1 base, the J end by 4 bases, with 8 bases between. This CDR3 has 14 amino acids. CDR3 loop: CASSEGGAGNTIYF. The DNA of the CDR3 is TGTGCCAGCAGTGAAGGCGGTGCGGGAAACACCATATATTTT.

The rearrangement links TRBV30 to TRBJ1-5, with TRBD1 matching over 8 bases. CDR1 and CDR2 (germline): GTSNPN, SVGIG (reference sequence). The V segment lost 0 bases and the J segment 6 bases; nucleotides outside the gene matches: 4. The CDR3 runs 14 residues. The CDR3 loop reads CAWSVDRGGQPQHF. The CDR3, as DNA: TGTGCCTGGAGTGTAGACAGGGGAGGTCAGCCCCAGCATTTT.

CDR3 nucleotide sequence: TGCGCCAGCAGCTCGACGGGAGGGACGAACACCGGGGAGCTGTTTTTT. It encodes CASSSTGGTNTGELFF. The chain combines TRBV5-1 with TRBJ2-2, with TRBD2 matching over 8 bases. V trimming: 3 bases; J trimming: 0 bases; junction bases outside the gene matches: 4. This CDR3 comprises 16 residues. Per germline, CDR1 SGHRS and CDR2 YFSETQ.

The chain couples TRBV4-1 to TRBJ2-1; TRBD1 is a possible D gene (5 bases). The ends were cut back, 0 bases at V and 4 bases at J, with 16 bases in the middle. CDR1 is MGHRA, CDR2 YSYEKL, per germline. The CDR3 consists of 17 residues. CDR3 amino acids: CASSQDLQGLGYNEQFF. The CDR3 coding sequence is TGCGCCAGCAGCCAAGATCTTCAGGGATTAGGGTACAATGAGCAGTTCTTC.

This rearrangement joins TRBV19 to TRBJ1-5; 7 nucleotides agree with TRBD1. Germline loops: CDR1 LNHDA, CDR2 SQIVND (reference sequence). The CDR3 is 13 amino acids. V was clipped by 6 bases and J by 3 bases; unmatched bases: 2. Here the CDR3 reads CASSGTVNQPQHF. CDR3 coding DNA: TGTGCCAGTAGCGGGACAGTCAATCAGCCCCAGCATTTT.

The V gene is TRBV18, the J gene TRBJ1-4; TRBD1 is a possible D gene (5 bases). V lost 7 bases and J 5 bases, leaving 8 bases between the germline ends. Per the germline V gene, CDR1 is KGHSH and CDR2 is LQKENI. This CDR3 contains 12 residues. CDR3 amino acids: CASCQGNEKLFF. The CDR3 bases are TGTGCCAGCTGCCAGGGAAATGAAAAACTGTTTTTT.

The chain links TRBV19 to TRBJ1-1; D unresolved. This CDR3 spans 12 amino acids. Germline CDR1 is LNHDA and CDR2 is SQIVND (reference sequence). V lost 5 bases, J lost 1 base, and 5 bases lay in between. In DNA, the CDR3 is TGTGCCAGTAGTTGGCAGAACACTGAAGCTTTCTTT. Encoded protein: CASSWQNTEAFF.

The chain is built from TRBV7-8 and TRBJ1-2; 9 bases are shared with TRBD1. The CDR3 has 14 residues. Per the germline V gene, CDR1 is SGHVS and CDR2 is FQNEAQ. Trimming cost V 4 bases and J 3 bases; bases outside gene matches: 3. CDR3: CASSSRDRDYGYTF. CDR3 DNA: TGTGCCAGCAGCTCCCGGGACAGGGACTATGGCTACACCTTC. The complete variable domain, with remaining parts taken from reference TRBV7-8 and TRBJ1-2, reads GAGVSQSPRYKVAKRGQDVALRCDPISGHVSLFWYQQALGQGPEFLTYFQNEAQLDKSGLPSDRFFAERPEGSVSTLKIQRTQQEDSAVYLCASSSRDRDYGYTFGSGTRLTVV.

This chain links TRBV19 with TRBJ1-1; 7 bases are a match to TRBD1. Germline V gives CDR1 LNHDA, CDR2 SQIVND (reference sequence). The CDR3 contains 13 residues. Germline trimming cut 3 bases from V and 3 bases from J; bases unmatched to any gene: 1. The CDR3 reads CASSIDRDTEAFF. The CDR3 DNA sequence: TGTGCCAGTAGTATTGACAGGGACACTGAAGCTTTCTTT.

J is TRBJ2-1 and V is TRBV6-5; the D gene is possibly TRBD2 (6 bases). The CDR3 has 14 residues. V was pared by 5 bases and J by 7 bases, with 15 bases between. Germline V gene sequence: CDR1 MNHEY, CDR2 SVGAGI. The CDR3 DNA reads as TGTGCCAGCAGTGCCCCGGGCGGGATGAATGAGCAGTTCTTC. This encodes CASSAPGGMNEQFF.

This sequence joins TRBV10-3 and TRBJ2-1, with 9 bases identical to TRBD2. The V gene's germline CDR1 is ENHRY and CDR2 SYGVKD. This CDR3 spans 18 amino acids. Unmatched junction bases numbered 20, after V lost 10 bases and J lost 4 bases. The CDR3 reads CATKGGAGGTLVYNEQFF. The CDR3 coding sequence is TGTGCCACCAAAGGGGGGGCGGGGGGGACCTTAGTATACAATGAGCAGTTCTTC.

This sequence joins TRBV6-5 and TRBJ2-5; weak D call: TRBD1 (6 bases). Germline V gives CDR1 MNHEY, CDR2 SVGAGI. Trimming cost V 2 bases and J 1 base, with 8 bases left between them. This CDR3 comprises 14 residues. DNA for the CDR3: TGTGCCAGCAGTTACGGGGGCGTCCAAGAGACCCAGTACTTC. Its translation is CASSYGGVQETQYF.

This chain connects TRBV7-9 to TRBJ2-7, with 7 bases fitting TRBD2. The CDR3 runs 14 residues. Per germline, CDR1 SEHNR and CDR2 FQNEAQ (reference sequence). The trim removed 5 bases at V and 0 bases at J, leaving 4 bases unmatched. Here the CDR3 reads CASSRGGSSYEQYF. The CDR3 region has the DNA TGTGCCAGCAGCCGCGGGGGTAGCTCCTACGAGCAGTACTTC.

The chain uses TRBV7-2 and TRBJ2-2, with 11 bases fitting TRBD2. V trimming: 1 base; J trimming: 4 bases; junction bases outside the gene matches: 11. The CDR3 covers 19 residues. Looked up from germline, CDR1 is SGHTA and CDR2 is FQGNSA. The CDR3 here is CASSLVALTSGGFTGELFF. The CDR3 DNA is TGTGCCAGCAGCTTAGTGGCCCTTACTAGCGGGGGATTCACCGGGGAGCTGTTTTTT.